The 29 T cell receptor beta chains below all came from one sample that was sequenced in a study of shared clonotypes between healthy human individuals. Data came from immunoSEQ multiplex PCR; TCRdb stores just in-frame clones and leaves some out. The sample comprises around 240,000 clones, 65% of which are singletons, and approximately 12% rests with the top ten. Material: memory CD4+ T cells sorted from blood. Subset reported: CD45RA-negative fraction. These receptors came from a man in his thirties or forties in good health.

The chain uses TRBV9 and TRBJ2-5; 11 bases are shared with TRBD2. The CDR3 covers 18 residues. Germline trimming cut 0 bases from V and 0 bases from J; bases unmatched to any gene: 7. Germline assignment: CDR1 SGDLS and CDR2 YYNGEE. The CDR3 reads CASSVGLTSGSYQETQYF. In DNA, the CDR3 is TGTGCCAGCAGCGTAGGATTAACTAGCGGGAGCTACCAAGAGACCCAGTACTTC.

This clone came up a few times. The rearrangement uses TRBV5-1 and TRBJ1-1; perhaps TRBD1 as D (5 bases). The CDR3 runs to 13 residues. Germline-derived CDR1 and CDR2 are SGHRS and YFSETQ. The V end lost 5 bases, the J end lost 0 bases, and 8 bases lay between the germline ends. The CDR3 reads CASRGLMNTEAFF. The CDR3 region has the DNA TGCGCCAGCAGGGGGCTGATGAACACTGAAGCTTTCTTT.

The chain couples TRBV2 to TRBJ2-5; maybe TRBD2 (5 bases). Germline V CDR1 and CDR2: SNHLY, FYNNEI. This CDR3 region has 16 residues. V was clipped by 1 base and J by 1 base, with 13 bases between them. The CDR3 DNA reads as TGTGCCAGCAGTGAAGGAGGACTCGGACCCCAAGAGACCCAGTACTTC. Protein product: CASSEGGLGPQETQYF.

This clone was detected only a few times. This chain uses TRBV7-9 with TRBJ2-3; D is perhaps TRBD2 (5 bases). The germline gives CDR1 SEHNR, CDR2 FQNEAQ (reference sequence). V lost 4 bases and J lost 0, with 8 bases in between. The length of the CDR3 is 14 residues. This chain's CDR3 is CASSSGGSTDTQYF. CDR3 nucleotides: TGTGCCAGCAGCTCTGGAGGTAGCACAGATACGCAGTATTTT. Supplemented by reference TRBV7-9 and TRBJ2-3, the full variable domain reads DTGVSQNPRHKITKRGQNVTFRCDPISEHNRLYWYRQTLGQGPEFLTYFQNEAQLEKSRLLSDRFSAERPKGSFSTLEIQRTEQGDSAMYLCASSSGGSTDTQYFGPGTRLTVL.

This rearrangement joins TRBV25-1 to TRBJ2-7, with no clear D. V shed 3 bases and J shed 4 bases, with 4 bases lying between them. This CDR3 has 11 residues. Germline-derived CDR1 and CDR2 are MGHDK and SYGVNS. The CDR3 region is CASSDGYEQYF. The CDR3 bases are TGTGCCAGCAGTGATGGGTACGAGCAGTACTTC.

The table lists this clone with a few counts. This rearrangement joins TRBV5-1 to TRBJ2-7; TRBD1 aligns across 10 bases. This CDR3 region has 15 residues. V shed 10 bases, J shed 3 bases, and the junction held 13 bases outside the gene matches. Looked up from germline, CDR1 is SGHRS and CDR2 is YFSETQ. CDR3 in DNA: TGCGCCTCTAAAGAGACAGGGGGCTTAGGCTACGAGCAGTACTTC. It specifies CASKETGGLGYEQYF.

V and J are TRBV29-1 and TRBJ2-3; possibly TRBD2 for D (5 bases). The CDR3 spans 12 residues. V was trimmed by 0 bases and J by 5 bases, leaving 6 bases between them. CDR1 and CDR2 from the germline V gene are SQVTM and ANQGSEA. CDR3 in DNA: TGCAGCGTTGAAGAGGGAGTAGATACGCAGTATTTT. Protein sequence: CSVEEGVDTQYF.

The CDR3 nucleotides are TGTGCCAGCAGTCCGACAGCTTGGGATCAGCCCCAGCATTTT. It encodes CASSPTAWDQPQHF. This chain links TRBV28 with TRBJ1-5; maybe TRBD1 (5 bases). The CDR3 consists of 14 residues. Trimming removed 5 bases at V and 5 bases at J, with 13 bases between. From germline, CDR1 is MDHEN and CDR2 SYDVKM.

This clone was found once. V and J are TRBV2 and TRBJ2-3; 8 nucleotides agree with TRBD1. Unmatched junction bases numbered 4, after V lost 4 bases and J lost 1 base. This CDR3 is built from 15 residues. Germline V gene data show CDR1 as SNHLY and CDR2 as FYNNEI. The CDR3 nucleotides read TGTGCCAGCAGTGGGCAGGGGGCTGGCACAGATACGCAGTATTTT. Translating it yields CASSGQGAGTDTQYF.

The chain joins TRBV5-6 to TRBJ2-3, with D perhaps TRBD2 (5 bases). The length of the CDR3 is 14 residues. V was shortened by 0 bases and J by 6 bases, with 11 bases between the two germline ends. CDR1 SGHDT and CDR2 YYEEEE come from the germline V gene. DNA of the CDR3: TGTGCCAGCAGCTTGGCCTCGAGGGCGGATACGCAGTATTTT. Protein: CASSLASRADTQYF.

This clone was found a few times. This CDR3 is CASSAEGLAGVDEQFF. The CDR3 coding sequence is TGTGCCAGCAGCGCGGAGGGACTAGCGGGAGTGGATGAGCAGTTCTTC. The rearrangement uses TRBV7-9 and TRBJ2-1; TRBD2 agrees at 14 bases. Germline-derived CDR1 and CDR2 are SEHNR and FQNEAQ (reference sequence). The CDR3 loop spans 16 amino acids. With 5 bases clipped from V and 8 bases from J, the junction kept 8 bases outside the gene matches.

The chain employs TRBV28 and TRBJ2-7; 7 bases map to TRBD1. Germline lookup yields CDR1 MDHEN and CDR2 SYDVKM. V was clipped by 10 bases and J by 2 bases; unmatched bases: 11. The CDR3 spans 14 residues. The CDR3 sequence: CATGLPGTAYEQYF. The DNA for the CDR3 is TGTGCCACGGGCCTTCCCGGGACAGCCTACGAGCAGTACTTC.

V is TRBV29-1 and J is TRBJ2-1, with TRBD2 matching 8 bases. With V trimmed by 4 bases and J by 7 bases, 9 bases remained unmatched. This CDR3 spans 14 amino acids. Germline-derived CDR1 and CDR2 are SQVTM and ANQGSEA. CDR3 sequence: CSVASGRASNEQFF. In DNA, the CDR3 is TGCAGCGTTGCCAGCGGGAGAGCGTCGAATGAGCAGTTCTTC.

The chain is built from TRBV6-1 and TRBJ2-1, with D hard to call. From germline, CDR1 is MNHNS and CDR2 SASEGT. Trimming cost V 7 bases and J 0 bases, with 13 bases left between them. The CDR3 has 15 residues. CDR3 sequence reads: CASNPRLSSYNEQFF. The CDR3 DNA reads as TGTGCCAGCAACCCTAGACTTAGCTCCTACAATGAGCAGTTCTTC.

This clone was seen a few times. CDR3 nucleotides: TGTGCCAGCAGTTTAAGGTCCGGGGGGGAGCTGTTTTTT. Protein product: CASSLRSGGELFF. V usage is TRBV7-8 and J usage is TRBJ2-2; no firm D call. Trimming took 6 bases from V and 8 from J, leaving 13 bases between them. The CDR3 sequence is 13 residues long. Germline loops: CDR1 SGHVS, CDR2 FQNEAQ.

The chain carries TRBV5-5 and TRBJ2-1; 9 bases fit TRBD2. Unmatched junction bases numbered 6, after V lost 4 bases and J lost 1 base. Per the germline V gene, CDR1 is SGHKS and CDR2 is YYEKEE (reference sequence). The CDR3 runs to 16 residues. DNA of the CDR3: TGTGCCAGCAGCCCCGTAGCGGGAGCGTCCTACAATGAGCAGTTCTTC. This encodes CASSPVAGASYNEQFF.

Written as DNA, the CDR3 is TGCGCCAGCAGCCAAGAGACACGACCAGGACTAGCGGGGAACGACTACGAGCAGTACTTC. Its translation: CASSQETRPGLAGNDYEQYF. This chain joins TRBV4-3 and TRBJ2-7; TRBD2 matches 12 bases. V lost 0 bases, J lost 3 bases, and 15 bases stayed unmatched. Germline-derived CDR1 and CDR2 are LGHNA and YSLEER. CDR3 length: 20 residues.

This clone was recorded once. The gene calls are TRBV7-9 and TRBJ1-1; D uncertain. V was trimmed by 5 bases and J by 0 bases, leaving 7 bases between them. The CDR3 extends over 13 amino acids. Germline-derived CDR1 and CDR2 are SEHNR and FQNEAQ (reference sequence). This CDR3 is CASSPTVNTEAFF. CDR3 coding DNA: TGTGCCAGCAGCCCAACAGTGAACACTGAAGCTTTCTTT.

The chain links TRBV7-4 to TRBJ1-2; D remains unclear. Per the germline V gene, CDR1 is SGHVT and CDR2 is SQSDAQ. The CDR3 spans 12 residues. Deletions cut 2 bases from V and 8 bases from J, with 9 bases between. CDR3 residues: CASSLSEGGYTF. The CDR3 DNA is TGTGCCAGCAGCTTAAGTGAGGGAGGCTACACCTTC. The full variable domain, with the rest looked up from reference TRBV7-4 and TRBJ1-2, is GAGVSQSPRYKVAKRGRDVALRCDSISGHVTLYWYRQTLGQGSEVLTYSQSDAQRDKSGRPSGRFSAERPERSVSTLKIQRTEQGDSAVYLCASSLSEGGYTFGSGTRLTVV.

In its sample, this clone was seen a few times. One end of the junction does not line up with germline, which may come from a read error. The chain recombines TRBV11-2 with TRBJ2-6, with TRBD1 identical over 9 bases. Germline V gene data show CDR1 as SGHAT and CDR2 as FQNNGV. This CDR3 contains 18 residues. CDR3 protein: CASTLGQGFASGANVLTF. CDR3 in DNA: TGTGCCAGCACCTTAGGACAGGGGTTTGCCTCTGGGGCCAACGTCCTGACTTTC.

The rearrangement uses TRBV5-1 and TRBJ2-7; TRBD1 matches at 7 bases. CDR3 length: 14 residues. Trimming cost V 2 bases and J 2 bases; bases outside gene matches: 4. Per germline, CDR1 SGHRS and CDR2 YFSETQ. The CDR3 protein is CASSFRGSPYEQYF. CDR3 bases: TGCGCCAGCAGCTTCAGGGGGAGCCCCTACGAGCAGTACTTC.

This clone was found many times. The chain links TRBV11-2 to TRBJ1-2; the D is unclear. Trimming stripped 5 bases from V and 0 bases from J, with 10 bases between. CDR3 length: 14 residues. Germline CDR1 and CDR2: SGHAT and FQNNGV. Here the CDR3 DNA reads TGTGCCAGCAGCCAACAGCGAGCTAACTATGGCTACACCTTC. Its protein product is CASSQQRANYGYTF.

The chain links TRBV7-2 to TRBJ2-1, with TRBD1 matching 7 bases. Germline V CDR1 and CDR2: SGHTA, FQGNSA. Trimming cost V 2 bases and J 2 bases; bases outside gene matches: 3. The CDR3 extends over 15 amino acids. The CDR3 is CASSLKGAAYNEQFF. The DNA for the CDR3 is TGTGCCAGCAGCTTAAAGGGGGCCGCCTACAATGAGCAGTTCTTC.

V gene TRBV5-4 combines with J gene TRBJ2-7; 11 bases agree with TRBD1. Germline V gene lookup returns CDR1 SGHNT and CDR2 YYREEE (reference sequence). The V and J ends lost 4 bases and 1 base, in that order; junction bases with no gene match: 7. This CDR3 region has 16 residues. The CDR3 nucleotides read TGTGCCAGCAGCCAAGAGGGGACAGGGGGATCCTACGAGCAGTACTTC. It is translated as CASSQEGTGGSYEQYF.

This clone appeared a few times. J is TRBJ2-7 and V is TRBV29-1; D perhaps matches TRBD1 (7 bases). Looked up from germline, CDR1 is SQVTM and CDR2 is ANQGSEA. V lost 5 bases and J lost 0, with 14 bases in between. This CDR3 comprises 14 residues. The CDR3 here is CSVSQGGRSYEQYF. The CDR3 coding sequence is TGCAGCGTTAGTCAGGGGGGCCGCTCCTACGAGCAGTACTTC.

The chain joins TRBV2 to TRBJ1-1; maybe TRBD1 (5 bases). The germline gives CDR1 SNHLY, CDR2 FYNNEI. Trimming took off 1 base at V and 3 bases at J, with 12 bases between the two ends. The CDR3 spans 15 residues. The CDR3 DNA reads TGTGCCAGCAGTGAAGAGGGGACTGTATACACTGAAGCTTTCTTT. As protein: CASSEEGTVYTEAFF.

The genes are TRBV6-6 and TRBJ2-7; D possibly corresponds to TRBD1 (6 bases). Trimming took off 6 bases at V and 5 bases at J, with 17 bases between the two ends. CDR3 length: 14 amino acids. The germline CDR1 and CDR2 sequences are MNHNY and SVGAGI (reference sequence). The DNA for the CDR3 is TGTGCCAGCAGCCTGAACCTGAACAGGGACGAGCAGTACTTC. As protein: CASSLNLNRDEQYF.

This clone was recorded a few times. This sequence joins TRBV4-1 and TRBJ2-5; 9 bases line up with TRBD2. The CDR3 has 17 residues. The germline V gene encodes CDR1 MGHRA and CDR2 YSYEKL. V lost 1 base and J lost 5; bases outside the gene matches: 11. The CDR3 loop is CASSQVVAGARRETQYF. CDR3 sequence (DNA): TGCGCCAGCAGCCAAGTGGTAGCGGGGGCACGTCGGGAGACCCAGTACTTC.

The chain links TRBV7-3 to TRBJ2-3; 7 bases align to TRBD2. V lost 4 bases, J lost 7 bases, and 11 bases stayed unmatched. Germline CDR1 SGHTA, CDR2 FQGTGA. CDR3 length: 15 amino acids. CDR3 loop: CASSSSSGAGNTQYF. The DNA of the CDR3 is TGTGCCAGCAGCTCAAGCAGCGGGGCCGGGAATACGCAGTATTTT. The full variable domain, completed using reference TRBV7-3 and TRBJ2-3, is GAGVSQTPSNKVTEKGKYVELRCDPISGHTALYWYRQSLGQGPEFLIYFQGTGAADDSGLPNDRFFAVRPEGSVSTLKIQRTERGDSAVYLCASSSSSGAGNTQYFGPGTRLTVL.